A selection of T cell receptor beta chains follows, all from one sample in a study of blood T cell repertoires in COVID-19. Here immunoSEQ multiplex PCR was the method, and the copy in TCRdb shows in-frame clones only, minus some. The profile covers around 260,000 clones, with around 86% appearing a single time and approximately 0.85% taken by the ten largest. Material: peripheral blood. These TCRs come from a woman aged 40 to 50 who had recovered from COVID-19. The CDR3 runs from the conserved cysteine through the conserved F or W. D genes are given only for firm matches. The size of a clone is reported for some rows only, either as once, few or many, or as a class for expanded clones.

D	V	J	size	DNA	CDR3
TRBD1	TRBV28	TRBJ2-3	NA	TGTGCCAGCAGTCCCGGGACAGACATCACAGATACGCAGTATTTT	CASSPGTDITDTQYF
TRBD1	TRBV7-2	TRBJ2-7	NA	TGTGCCAGCAGCCTCCGGGACAGGGACGAGCAGTACTTC	CASSLRDRDEQYF
NA	TRBV3-1/TRBV3-2	TRBJ2-7	NA	TGTGCCAGCAGCCAAGGAGTCGGAGGTGAGCAGTACTTC	CASSQGVGGEQYF
TRBD2	TRBV12-3/TRBV12-4	TRBJ2-1	NA	TGTGCCAGCGATAGCGGGAGTAGAGAAGAGCAGTTCTTC	CASDSGSREEQFF
NA	TRBV24-1	TRBJ1-4	NA	TGTGCCACCAGTGACCCTCCGGGACAAGGGGGTGAAAAACTGTTTTTT	CATSDPPGQGGEKLFF
TRBD2	TRBV28	TRBJ2-7	NA	TGTGCCACCGTGGGACTAGCGGGAGGGGGTGAGCAGTACTTC	CATVGLAGGGEQYF
NA	TRBV28	TRBJ2-5	once	TGTGCCAGCTGCCCCCCGGTACAAGAGACCCAGTACTTC	CASCPPVQETQYF
NA	TRBV11-2	TRBJ2-5	once	TGTGCCAGCAGCTCCCTAGGAAACTCCCAAGAGACCCAGTACTTC	CASSSLGNSQETQYF
TRBD1	TRBV15	TRBJ2-3	NA	TGTGCCACCAGCCCCTGGACAGGGGAGGTAGATACGCAGTATTTT	CATSPWTGEVDTQYF
NA	TRBV11-3	TRBJ2-1	NA	TGTGCCAGCAGCTTAGAAATTATCGGAGGCGGGATTTCCCGTGAGCAGTTCTTC	CASSLEIIGGGISREQFF
NA	TRBV7-2	TRBJ2-2	NA	TGTGCCAGCAGCTTTCTGGGCAACACCGGGGAGCTGTTTTTT	CASSFLGNTGELFF
NA	TRBV7-9	TRBJ1-1	NA	TGTGCCAGCAGCCCCGCAGGGGAGACTGAAGCTTTCTTT	CASSPAGETEAFF
NA	TRBV30	TRBJ2-7	NA	TGTGCCTGGAGTGTACGGTTGGTTGGCTCCTACGAGCAGTACTTC	CAWSVRLVGSYEQYF
TRBD2	TRBV4-1	TRBJ2-1	NA	TGCGCCAGCAGCCCCGTGGTAGCGGGAGACGATGAGCAGTTCTTC	CASSPVVAGDDEQFF
TRBD2	TRBV7-6	TRBJ2-7	NA	TGTGCCAGCAGCTTAGCGGACCCCGGGACTAGCGGCGAGCAGTACTTC	CASSLADPGTSGEQYF
TRBD1	TRBV28	TRBJ1-2	NA	TGTGCCAGCAGTTTAGGGACAGGGGTCTATGGCTACACCTTC	CASSLGTGVYGYTF
NA	TRBV7-9	TRBJ2-6	few	TGTGCCAGCAGTCCGAGCTCTGGGGCCAACGTCCTGACTTTC	CASSPSSGANVLTF
TRBD1	TRBV27	TRBJ2-6	few	TGTGCCAGCAGTCTTACCGGGACAGGGTCTGGGGCCAACGTCCTGACTTTC	CASSLTGTGSGANVLTF
TRBD2	TRBV7-3	TRBJ2-1	NA	TGTGCCAGCAGCTCGAACCTAGCGGGAGGGCATCATGAGCAGTTCTTC	CASSSNLAGGHHEQFF
TRBD1	TRBV5-1	TRBJ2-5	NA	TGCGCCAGCAGCCTAACCGGGACAGGGGGTGAGACCCAGTACTTC	CASSLTGTGGETQYF
TRBD1	TRBV4-1	TRBJ1-2	NA	TGCGCCAGCAGCCCGACCGACAGGGGCTATGGCTACACCTTC	CASSPTDRGYGYTF
NA	TRBV5-1	TRBJ1-3	NA	TGCGCCAGCAGCGGTGGACTTCATGGCACCATATATTTT	CASSGGLHGTIYF
NA	TRBV5-1	TRBJ2-1	NA	TGCGCCAGCAGCTTGGTATCCGCGGGAGAGCAGTTCTTC	CASSLVSAGEQFF